This T cell receptor (beta chain) was profiled in a study of beta chain features in type 1 diabetes. Every bit of the isolated RNA underwent reverse transcription, so sequencing read expressed TCRB transcripts. The method was immunoSEQ multiplex PCR; TCRdb's version includes in-frame clones alone and lacks a portion of them. Of about 210,000 clones in the sample, about a tenth were seen once. Points from the study as a whole: It was among patients, rather than healthy donors, that naive, central memory and Treg TCRB repertoires appeared more similar. Whether TCRB rearrangement is influenced by HLA type went unresolved here.

Staining for CD45RO/CCR7/CD25/CD127/CD95/CD27 allowed sorting of CD4+ naive, central memory, regulatory and stem cell-like memory cells. This clone has a handful of counts. Its antigen is unidentified. The sequenced material came from central memory CD4+ T cells from blood. The clonotype was recovered from a man aged 18 to 30 in good health.

The chain's CDR3 is CASSQPAGTGDDEQYF. The DNA for the CDR3 is TGCGCCAGCAGTCAACCCGCCGGGACAGGGGACGACGAGCAGTACTTC. V and J are TRBV23-1 and TRBJ2-7; 10 bases match TRBD1. TRBV23-1 is an ORF for which the function is uncertain. V was clipped by 2 bases and J by 5 bases; unmatched bases: 9. The CDR3 loop spans 16 amino acids.